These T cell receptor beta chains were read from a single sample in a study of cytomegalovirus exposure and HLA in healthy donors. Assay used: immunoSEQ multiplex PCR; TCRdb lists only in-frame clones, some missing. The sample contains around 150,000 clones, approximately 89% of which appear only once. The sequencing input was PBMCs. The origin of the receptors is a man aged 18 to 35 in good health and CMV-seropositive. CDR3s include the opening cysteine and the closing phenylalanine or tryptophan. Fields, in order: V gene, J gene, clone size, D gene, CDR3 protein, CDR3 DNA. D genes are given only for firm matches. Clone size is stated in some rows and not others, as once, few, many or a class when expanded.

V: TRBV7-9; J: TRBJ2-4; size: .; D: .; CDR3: CASSLDPGKGIQYF; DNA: TGTGCCAGCAGCTTAGATCCAGGGAAAGGCATTCAGTACTTC
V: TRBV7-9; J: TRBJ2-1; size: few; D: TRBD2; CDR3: CASSLGASGNNEQFF; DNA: TGTGCCAGCAGCTTAGGGGCTAGCGGGAACAATGAGCAGTTCTTC
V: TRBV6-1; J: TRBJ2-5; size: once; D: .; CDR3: CAPWRARPRGETQYF; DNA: TGTGCCCCCTGGAGGGCCCGACCCAGAGGAGAGACCCAGTACTTC
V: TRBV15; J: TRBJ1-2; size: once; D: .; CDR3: CATSSPRTGSRYGYTF; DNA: TGTGCCACCAGCTCTCCCCGAACCGGGAGCAGATATGGCTACACCTTC
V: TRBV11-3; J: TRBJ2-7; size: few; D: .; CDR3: CASSRGRGEQYF; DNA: TGTGCCAGCAGCCGCGGGCGCGGGGAGCAGTACTTC
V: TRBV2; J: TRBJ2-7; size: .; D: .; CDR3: CASISPNRDEQYF; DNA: TGTGCCAGCATTTCCCCTAATAGAGACGAGCAGTACTTC
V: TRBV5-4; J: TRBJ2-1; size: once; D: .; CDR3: CASSLASFSYNEQFF; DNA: TGTGCCAGCAGCTTGGCCTCTTTTTCCTACAATGAGCAGTTCTTC
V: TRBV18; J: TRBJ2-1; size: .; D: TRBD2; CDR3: CASSRTSGSYNEQFF; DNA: TGTGCCAGCTCACGGACTAGCGGCTCCTACAATGAGCAGTTCTTC
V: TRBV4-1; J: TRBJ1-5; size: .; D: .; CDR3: CASSQDGIQPQHF; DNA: TGCGCCAGCAGCCAAGACGGGATTCAGCCCCAGCATTTT
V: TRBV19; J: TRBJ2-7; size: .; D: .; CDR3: CASSTDSTYEQYF; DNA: TGTGCCAGTAGTACGGACAGTACCTACGAGCAGTACTTC
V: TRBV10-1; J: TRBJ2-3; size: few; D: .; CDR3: CASSESGRLTDTQYF; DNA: TGCGCCAGCAGTGAGTCAGGCAGACTCACAGATACGCAGTATTTT
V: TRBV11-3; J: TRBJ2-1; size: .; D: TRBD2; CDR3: CASSIQREGYNEQFF; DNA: TGTGCCAGCAGCATTCAGCGGGAGGGATACAATGAGCAGTTCTTC
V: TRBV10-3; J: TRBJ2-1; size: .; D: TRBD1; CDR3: CAISDYSGGGRASYNEQFF; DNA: TGTGCCATCAGTGATTATTCAGGGGGTGGTAGGGCCTCCTACAATGAGCAGTTCTTC
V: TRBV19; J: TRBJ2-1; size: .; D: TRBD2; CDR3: CASSMGLAIGNEQFF; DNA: TGTGCCAGTAGTATGGGACTAGCGATAGGCAATGAGCAGTTCTTC
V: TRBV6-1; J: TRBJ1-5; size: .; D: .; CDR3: CASSGKGGTSNQPQHF; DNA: TGTGCCAGCAGTGGGAAGGGGGGGACGAGCAATCAGCCCCAGCATTTT
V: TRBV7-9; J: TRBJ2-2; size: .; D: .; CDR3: CASSPLGRGDTGELFF; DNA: TGTGCCAGCAGCCCGCTAGGCAGGGGAGATACCGGGGAGCTGTTTTTT
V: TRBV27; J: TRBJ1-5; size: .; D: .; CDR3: CASSFARGMGAGPQHF; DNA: TGTGCCAGCAGTTTTGCCCGTGGCATGGGCGCCGGGCCCCAGCATTTT
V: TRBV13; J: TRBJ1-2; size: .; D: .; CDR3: CASSLGGSGVSYGYTF; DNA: TGTGCCAGCAGCTTAGGCGGCTCGGGGGTCTCGTATGGCTACACCTTC
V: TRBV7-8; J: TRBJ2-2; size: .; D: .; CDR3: CASSLGRVPGELFF; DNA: TGTGCCAGCAGCCTTGGCAGGGTCCCCGGGGAGCTGTTTTTT
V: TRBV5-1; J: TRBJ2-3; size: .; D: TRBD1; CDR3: CASSLATTGNTDTQYF; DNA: TGCGCCAGCAGCTTGGCCACGACAGGGAACACAGATACGCAGTATTTT
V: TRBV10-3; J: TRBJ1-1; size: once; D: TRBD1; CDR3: CAISDDGWDRGFTEAFF; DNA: TGTGCCATCAGTGATGATGGTTGGGACAGGGGTTTCACTGAAGCTTTCTTT
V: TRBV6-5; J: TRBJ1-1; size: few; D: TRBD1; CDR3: CASSSLTGRTEAFF; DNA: TGTGCCAGCAGTTCGCTGACAGGGAGGACTGAAGCTTTCTTT
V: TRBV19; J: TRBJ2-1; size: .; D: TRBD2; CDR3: CASSIDRGTSGRAYNEQFF; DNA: TGTGCCAGTAGTATAGATCGGGGGACTAGCGGGAGGGCTTACAATGAGCAGTTCTTC
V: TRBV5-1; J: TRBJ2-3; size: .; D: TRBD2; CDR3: CASKGTSGNTDTQYF; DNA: TGCGCCAGTAAAGGGACTAGCGGGAACACAGATACGCAGTATTTT
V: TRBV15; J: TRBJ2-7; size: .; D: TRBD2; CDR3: CATSRGTSGNYEQYF; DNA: TGTGCCACCAGCAGGGGGACTAGCGGGAACTACGAGCAGTACTTC
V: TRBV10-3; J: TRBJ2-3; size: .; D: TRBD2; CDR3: CAISEASSGGTDTQYF; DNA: TGTGCCATCAGTGAGGCATCTAGCGGAGGCACAGATACGCAGTATTTT
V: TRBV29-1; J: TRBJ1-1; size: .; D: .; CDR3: CSALGRGTEAFF; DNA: TGCAGCGCCCTCGGGCGAGGGACTGAAGCTTTCTTT
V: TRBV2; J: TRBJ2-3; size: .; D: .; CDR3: CASVTATDTQYF; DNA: TGTGCCAGCGTGACAGCCACAGATACGCAGTATTTT
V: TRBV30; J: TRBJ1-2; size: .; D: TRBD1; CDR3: CACPSRGPTNYGYTF; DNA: TGTGCCTGCCCTTCCAGGGGGCCCACTAACTATGGCTACACCTTC
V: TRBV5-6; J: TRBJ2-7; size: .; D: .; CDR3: CASSSPGQTYEQYF; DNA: TGTGCCAGCAGTTCGCCGGGACAAACCTACGAGCAGTACTTC
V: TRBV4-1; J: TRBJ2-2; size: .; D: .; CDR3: CASSQDGDWNGELFF; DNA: TGCGCCAGCAGCCAAGATGGGGACTGGAACGGGGAGCTGTTTTTT
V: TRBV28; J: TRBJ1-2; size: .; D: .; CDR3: CASIASVGRNYGYTF; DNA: TGTGCCAGCATCGCCTCGGTCGGGAGGAACTATGGCTACACCTTC
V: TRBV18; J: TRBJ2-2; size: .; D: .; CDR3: CASSPRDTGELFF; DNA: TGTGCCAGCTCACCGAGGGACACCGGGGAGCTGTTTTTT
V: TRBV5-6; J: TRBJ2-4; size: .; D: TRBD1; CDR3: CASSLAAGQGKNIQYF; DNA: TGTGCCAGCAGCTTGGCGGCGGGACAGGGGAAAAACATTCAGTACTTC
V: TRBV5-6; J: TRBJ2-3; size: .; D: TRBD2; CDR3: CASSLSEGTSGISDTQYF; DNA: TGTGCCAGCAGCCTATCCGAGGGGACTAGCGGGATATCGGATACGCAGTATTTT
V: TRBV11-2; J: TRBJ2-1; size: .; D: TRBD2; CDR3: CASSLLLADNEQFF; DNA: TGTGCCAGCAGCTTATTACTAGCGGACAATGAGCAGTTCTTC
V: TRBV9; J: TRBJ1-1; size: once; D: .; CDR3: CASSQRGGDTEAFF; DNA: TGTGCCAGCAGCCAGCGGGGGGGGGATACTGAAGCTTTCTTT
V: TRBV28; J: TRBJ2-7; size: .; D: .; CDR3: CASSLRQGPYEQYF; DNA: TGTGCCAGCAGTTTAAGGCAGGGTCCCTACGAGCAGTACTTC
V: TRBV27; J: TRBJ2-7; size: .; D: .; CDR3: CASSFSGSYEQYF; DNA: TGTGCCAGCAGTTTTTCGGGATCCTACGAGCAGTACTTC
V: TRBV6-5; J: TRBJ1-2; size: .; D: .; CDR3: CASKGRDFGYGYTF; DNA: TGTGCCAGCAAAGGCAGGGATTTCGGCTATGGCTACACCTTC